The 18 T cell receptor beta chains below were found in one sample sequenced in a study of blood T cell repertoires in COVID-19. Here immunoSEQ multiplex PCR was the method, and the copy in TCRdb shows in-frame clones only, minus some. The table includes 85,000 to 100,000 clones, roughly 80% detected once. Sequenced sample: peripheral blood. The receptors originated from a human donor in a cohort sampled during active COVID-19.

The chain joins TRBV10-3 to TRBJ2-3; TRBD1 matches 7 bases. With 5 bases clipped from V and 6 bases from J, the junction kept 5 bases outside the gene matches. CDR3 length: 13 amino acids. Germline assignment: CDR1 ENHRY and CDR2 SYGVKD. The CDR3 reads CAISRQGSDTQYF. Here the CDR3 DNA reads TGTGCCATCAGTCGACAGGGTTCTGATACGCAGTATTTT.

This clone was observed once. The chain is built from TRBV5-8 and TRBJ1-4; no clear D gene. The CDR3 is 15 residues long. Germline values: CDR1 SGHTS, CDR2 YDEGEE. Deletions cut 0 bases from V and 0 bases from J, with 6 bases between. DNA of the CDR3: TGTGCCAGCAGCTTGGTCAGTGCAACTAATGAAAAACTGTTTTTT. Translated, it gives CASSLVSATNEKLFF.

The chain recombines TRBV28 with TRBJ2-7, with 8 bases fitting TRBD2. The CDR3 sequence is 14 residues long. V lost 7 bases to trimming and J lost 4 bases; unmatched junction nucleotides: 9. Looked up from germline, CDR1 is MDHEN and CDR2 is SYDVKM. In DNA, the CDR3 is TGTGCCAGCACCTTGAGCGGGAGCGTTTACGAGCAGTACTTC. Translated, it gives CASTLSGSVYEQYF.

Only one count was recorded for this clone. The rearrangement links TRBV6-1 to TRBJ1-4; D uncertain. Germline V gene sequence: CDR1 MNHNS, CDR2 SASEGT. The CDR3 totals 14 residues. The V end was cut by 0 bases, the J end by 8 bases, with 10 bases between. The CDR3 DNA reads TGTGCCAGCAGTGAAGCGGGCCACCGGGAAAAACTGTTTTTT. This gives the protein CASSEAGHREKLFF.

The chain employs TRBV6-6 and TRBJ1-2, with TRBD1 as a possible D gene (6 bases). This CDR3 region has 15 residues. Germline CDR1 is MNHNY and CDR2 is SVGAGI (reference sequence). Between the trimmed V and J ends, which lost 0 bases and 6 bases, there was a span of 14 bases. In nucleotides, the CDR3 is TGTGCCAGCAGTTACTCGCGGGGGGCCGTGGATGGCTACACCTTC. It is translated as CASSYSRGAVDGYTF.

The chain employs TRBV11-1 and TRBJ1-2; 8 nucleotides line up with TRBD1. The junction had 10 bases not matched to a gene; V was cut back by 5 bases and J by 8 bases. The CDR3 is 14 amino acids. CDR1 and CDR2 from the germline V gene are SGHAT and FQDESV (reference sequence). Written as DNA, the CDR3 is TGTGCCAGCAGCCTTCAGGGGGCAGCGTGGGGCTACACCTTC. This translates into CASSLQGAAWGYTF.

This rearrangement joins TRBV28 to TRBJ2-4, with 7 bases fitting TRBD1. The V gene end was trimmed by 7 bases and the J gene end by 7 bases; junction bases not matched to a gene: 10. Germline V gene lookup returns CDR1 MDHEN and CDR2 SYDVKM. This CDR3 is 14 amino acids long. In DNA form, the CDR3 reads TGTGCCAGCACTCCCCCGGGACAGAGGAACATTCAGTACTTC. It encodes CASTPPGQRNIQYF.

The table lists this clone with a count of one. The chain carries TRBV6-6 and TRBJ2-3; 14 bases align to TRBD2. V lost 5 bases and J lost 4; bases outside the gene matches: 8. Per germline, CDR1 MNHNY and CDR2 SVGAGI (reference sequence). The CDR3 sequence is 17 residues long. For the CDR3, the DNA is TGTGCCAGCAGTCTCTCGACTAGCGGGGGGGCCGCAGATACGCAGTATTTT. Residues: CASSLSTSGGAADTQYF.

This clone was seen once. The rearrangement joins TRBV3-1 (or the pseudogene TRBV3-2) to TRBJ1-1, with 7 bases aligning to TRBD1. Looked up from germline, CDR1 is LGHDT and CDR2 is YNNKEL (reference sequence). V shed 3 bases and J 4 bases; nucleotides not matched to a gene: 5. The CDR3 spans 14 residues. The CDR3: CASSQTNRGTEAFF. CDR3 DNA sequence: TGTGCCAGCAGCCAGACCAACAGGGGCACTGAAGCTTTCTTT.

This clone was detected a few times. The J gene is TRBJ2-7, the V gene TRBV5-6; 7 nucleotides agree with TRBD1. V lost 1 base and J lost 2; bases outside the gene matches: 9. From germline, CDR1 is SGHDT and CDR2 YYEEEE. This CDR3 is built from 16 residues. CDR3 in amino acids: CASSLPYGTVTYEQYF. The CDR3 bases are TGTGCCAGCAGCTTGCCGTACGGGACAGTCACCTACGAGCAGTACTTC.

The V call is TRBV28, the J call TRBJ2-7; 9 positions agree with TRBD1. The length of the CDR3 is 19 residues. The V and J ends lost 5 bases and 2 bases, in that order; junction bases with no gene match: 19. Germline V CDR1 and CDR2: MDHEN, SYDVKM. CDR3 nucleotides: TGTGCCAGCAGTCGCCCCGGGACAGGGTTTGTCGGGGGACCCTACGAGCAGTACTTC. This translates into CASSRPGTGFVGGPYEQYF.

V usage is TRBV28 and J usage is TRBJ2-7; maybe TRBD2 (6 bases). Germline values: CDR1 MDHEN, CDR2 SYDVKM. V was clipped by 5 bases and J by 9 bases, with 20 bases between them. The CDR3 runs to 14 residues. CDR3 loop: CASSPTLDGGGQYF. CDR3 coding DNA: TGTGCCAGCAGTCCGACCCTGGACGGGGGAGGGCAGTACTTC. The complete variable domain, with remaining parts taken from reference TRBV28 and TRBJ2-7, reads DVKVTQSSRYLVKRTGEKVFLECVQDMDHENMFWYRQDPGLGLRLIYFSYDVKMKEKGDIPEGYSVSREKKERFSLILESASTNQTSMYLCASSPTLDGGGQYFGPGTRLTVT.

The chain has TRBV3-1 (or the pseudogene TRBV3-2) and TRBJ1-1; no clear D. Germline V gene data show CDR1 as LGHDT and CDR2 as YNNKEL (reference sequence). V lost 6 bases and J 5 bases, leaving 13 bases between the germline ends. The CDR3 has 13 residues. The CDR3 loop reads CASSLVGRTEAFF. The CDR3 nucleotides read TGTGCCAGCAGTTTGGTCGGGAGGACTGAAGCTTTCTTT.

The V gene is TRBV19, the J gene TRBJ2-1; 13 bases fit TRBD2. With V trimmed by 5 bases and J by 5 bases, 6 bases remained unmatched. CDR3 length equals 16 residues. Germline assignment: CDR1 LNHDA and CDR2 SQIVND (reference sequence). CDR3 amino acids: CASSYRTSGSNNEQFF. CDR3 bases: TGTGCCAGTAGTTACCGGACTAGCGGGAGTAACAATGAGCAGTTCTTC.

V is TRBV6-5 and J is TRBJ2-5; 9 nucleotides match TRBD1. Germline-derived CDR1 and CDR2 are MNHEY and SVGAGI. This CDR3 is 14 amino acids long. V was pared by 8 bases and J by 4 bases, with 8 bases of the junction left unmatched. CDR3 sequence reads: CASLYRGRGETQYF. CDR3 in DNA: TGTGCCAGCTTGTACAGGGGGCGCGGAGAGACCCAGTACTTC.

V and J are TRBV11-2 and TRBJ1-5, with a tentative D call TRBD1 (5 bases). This CDR3 is 15 amino acids long. Per the germline V gene, CDR1 is SGHAT and CDR2 is FQNNGV. V lost 5 bases and J 4 bases, leaving 15 bases between the germline ends. In DNA, the CDR3 is TGTGCCAGCAGCCCAACGGGACTGAGTAATCAGCCCCAGCATTTT. Translation: CASSPTGLSNQPQHF.

V gene TRBV5-1 combines with J gene TRBJ2-1, with 9 bases matching TRBD2. V trimming: 0 bases; J trimming: 4 bases; junction bases outside the gene matches: 2. Germline V CDR1 and CDR2: SGHRS, YFSETQ. The CDR3 is 15 residues long. For the CDR3, the DNA is TGCGCCAGCAGCTTGGGAAGCGGGAGGTACAATGAGCAGTTCTTC. Translating gives CASSLGSGRYNEQFF.

Of note for this clone: The junction departs from germline at one end; a sequencing error may be responsible. Other nucleotide sequences from this sample produce the same CDR3. The rearrangement uses TRBV11-2 and TRBJ1-3; maybe TRBD1 (6 bases). Germline V CDR1 and CDR2: SGHAT, FQNNGV. This CDR3 spans 15 amino acids. CDR3 sequence reads: CASSLGQSSGNTIYF. In DNA, the CDR3 is TGTGCCAGCAGTTTAGGACAGTCCTCTGGAAACACCATATATTTT.